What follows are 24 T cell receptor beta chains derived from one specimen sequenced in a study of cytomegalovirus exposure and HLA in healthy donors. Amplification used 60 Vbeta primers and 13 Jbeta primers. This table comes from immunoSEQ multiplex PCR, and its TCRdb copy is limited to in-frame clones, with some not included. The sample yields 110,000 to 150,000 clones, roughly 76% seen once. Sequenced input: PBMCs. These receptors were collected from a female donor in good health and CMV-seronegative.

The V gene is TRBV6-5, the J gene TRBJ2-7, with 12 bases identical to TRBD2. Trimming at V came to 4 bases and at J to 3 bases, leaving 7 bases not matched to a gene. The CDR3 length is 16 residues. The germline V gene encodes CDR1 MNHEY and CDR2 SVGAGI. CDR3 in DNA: TGTGCCAGCAGTTCCCTAGCGGGAGGGATGTTCTACGAGCAGTACTTC. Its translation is CASSSLAGGMFYEQYF.

The CDR3: CASSVPGAYNEQFF. CDR3 DNA sequence: TGTGCCAGCAGTGTCCCGGGGGCCTACAATGAGCAGTTCTTC. V and J are TRBV6-1 and TRBJ2-1, with TRBD2 as a possible D gene (6 bases). Germline V gene data show CDR1 as MNHNS and CDR2 as SASEGT. The V and J ends lost 4 bases and 2 bases respectively, with 9 bases between them. This CDR3 region has 14 residues.

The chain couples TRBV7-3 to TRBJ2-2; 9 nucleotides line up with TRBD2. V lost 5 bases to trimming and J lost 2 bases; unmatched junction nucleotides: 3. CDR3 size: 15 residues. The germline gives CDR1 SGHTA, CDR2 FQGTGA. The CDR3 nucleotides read TGTGCCAGCAGCCAGCGGGGGGTTAACACCGGGGAGCTGTTTTTT. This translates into CASSQRGVNTGELFF.

CDR3 DNA: TGTGCCAGCTCACCAGCCAGGGGGCGCGGCACAGATACGCAGTATTTT. Residues: CASSPARGRGTDTQYF. V gene TRBV18 combines with J gene TRBJ2-3; 8 positions match TRBD1. This CDR3 is 16 amino acids long. CDR1 and CDR2 (germline): KGHSH, LQKENI. V shed 2 bases and J 1 base; nucleotides not matched to a gene: 5.

The CDR3 loop is CASTPQPTNYGYTF. The CDR3 DNA is TGTGCCAGCACCCCACAGCCAACTAACTATGGCTACACCTTC. The chain recombines TRBV6-5 with TRBJ1-2, with D unclear. Trimming pared 7 bases from V and 0 bases from J, leaving 12 bases between. Germline V CDR1 and CDR2: MNHEY, SVGAGI. The length of the CDR3 is 14 residues.

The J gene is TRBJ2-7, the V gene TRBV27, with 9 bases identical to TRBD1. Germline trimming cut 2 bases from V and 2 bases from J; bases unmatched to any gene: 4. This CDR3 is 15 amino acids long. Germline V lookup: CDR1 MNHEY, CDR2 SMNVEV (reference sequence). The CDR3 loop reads CASSLGTGYPYEQYF. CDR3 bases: TGTGCCAGCAGTTTAGGGACAGGGTACCCCTACGAGCAGTACTTC.

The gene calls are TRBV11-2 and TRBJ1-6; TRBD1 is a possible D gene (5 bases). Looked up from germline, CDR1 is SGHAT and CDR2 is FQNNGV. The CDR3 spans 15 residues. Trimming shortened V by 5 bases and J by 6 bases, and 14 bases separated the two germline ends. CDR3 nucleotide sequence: TGTGCCAGCAGCGAAGGGGTCAGGGCTAATTCACCCCTCCACTTT. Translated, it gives CASSEGVRANSPLHF.

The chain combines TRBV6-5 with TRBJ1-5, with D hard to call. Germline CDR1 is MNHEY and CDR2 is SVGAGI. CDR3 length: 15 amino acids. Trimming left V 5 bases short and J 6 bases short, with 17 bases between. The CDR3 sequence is CASSRLASSFQPQHF. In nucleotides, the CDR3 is TGTGCCAGCAGTCGACTCGCGTCATCCTTTCAGCCCCAGCATTTT.

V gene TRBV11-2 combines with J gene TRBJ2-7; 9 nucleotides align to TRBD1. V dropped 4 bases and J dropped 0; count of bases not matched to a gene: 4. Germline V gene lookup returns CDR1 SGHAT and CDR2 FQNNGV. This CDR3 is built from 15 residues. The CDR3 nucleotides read TGTGCCAGCAGCTCAACGACAGGGGGCTCCTACGAGCAGTACTTC. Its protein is CASSSTTGGSYEQYF.

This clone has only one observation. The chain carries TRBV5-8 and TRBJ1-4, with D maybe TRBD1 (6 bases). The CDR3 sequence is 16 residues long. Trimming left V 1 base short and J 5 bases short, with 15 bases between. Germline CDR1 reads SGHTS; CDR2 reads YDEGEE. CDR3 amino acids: CASSLRGGPMNEKLFF. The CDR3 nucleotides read TGTGCCAGCAGCTTGAGGGGGGGGCCGATGAATGAAAAACTGTTTTTT. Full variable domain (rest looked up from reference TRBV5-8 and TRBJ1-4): EAGVTQSPTHLIKTRGQQATLRCSPISGHTSVYWYQQALGLGLQFLLWYDEGEERNRGNFPPRFSGRQFPNYSSELNVNALELEDSALYLCASSLRGGPMNEKLFFGSGTQLSVL.

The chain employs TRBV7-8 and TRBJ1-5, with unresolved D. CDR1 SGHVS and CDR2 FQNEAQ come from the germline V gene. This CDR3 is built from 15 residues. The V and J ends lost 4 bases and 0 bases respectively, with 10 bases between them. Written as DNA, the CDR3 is TGTGCCAGCAGCTCTAGTAGAGTTAGCAATCAGCCCCAGCATTTT. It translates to CASSSSRVSNQPQHF.

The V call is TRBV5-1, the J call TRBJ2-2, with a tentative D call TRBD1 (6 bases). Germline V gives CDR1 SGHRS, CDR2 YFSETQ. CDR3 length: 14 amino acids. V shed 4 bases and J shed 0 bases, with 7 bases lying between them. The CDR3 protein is CASSDRSNTGELFF. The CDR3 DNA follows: TGCGCCAGCAGCGACAGGTCGAACACCGGGGAGCTGTTTTTT.

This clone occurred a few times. The CDR3 sequence is CASSEAGLAGTGELFF. The CDR3 DNA follows: TGTGCCAGCAGTGAAGCGGGACTAGCGGGGACCGGGGAGCTGTTTTTT. The chain combines TRBV6-1 with TRBJ2-2; TRBD2 agrees at 13 bases. This CDR3 spans 16 amino acids. Germline lookup yields CDR1 MNHNS and CDR2 SASEGT. Trimming removed 0 bases from V and 5 bases from J; junction bases left unmatched: 0.

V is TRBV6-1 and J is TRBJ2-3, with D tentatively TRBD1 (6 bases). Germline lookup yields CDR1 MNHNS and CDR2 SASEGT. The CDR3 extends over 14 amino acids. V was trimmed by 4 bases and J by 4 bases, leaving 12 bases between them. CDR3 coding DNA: TGTGCCAGCAGTGGAACAGGGCGGCCAGATACGCAGTATTTT. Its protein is CASSGTGRPDTQYF.

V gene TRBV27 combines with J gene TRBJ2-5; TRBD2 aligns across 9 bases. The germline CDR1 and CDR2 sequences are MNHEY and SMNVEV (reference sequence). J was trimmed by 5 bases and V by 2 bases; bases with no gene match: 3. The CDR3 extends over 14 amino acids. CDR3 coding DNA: TGTGCCAGCAGTTTAGCGGGGGGGCTGGAGACCCAGTACTTC. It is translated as CASSLAGGLETQYF.

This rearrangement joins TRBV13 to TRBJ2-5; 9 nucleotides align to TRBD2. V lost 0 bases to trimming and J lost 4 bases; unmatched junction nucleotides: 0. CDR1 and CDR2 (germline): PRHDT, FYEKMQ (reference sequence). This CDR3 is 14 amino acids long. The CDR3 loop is CASSLGGLAETQYF. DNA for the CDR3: TGTGCCAGCAGCTTAGGGGGACTAGCAGAGACCCAGTACTTC.

The CDR3 here is CASSPGAGVETQYF. CDR3 coding DNA: TGCGCCAGCAGCCCGGGAGCGGGGGTTGAGACCCAGTACTTC. The V call is TRBV4-1, the J call TRBJ2-5; 8 nucleotides line up with TRBD2. CDR1 and CDR2 (germline): MGHRA, YSYEKL. CDR3 length: 14 residues. Germline trimming cut 4 bases from V and 5 bases from J; bases unmatched to any gene: 6.

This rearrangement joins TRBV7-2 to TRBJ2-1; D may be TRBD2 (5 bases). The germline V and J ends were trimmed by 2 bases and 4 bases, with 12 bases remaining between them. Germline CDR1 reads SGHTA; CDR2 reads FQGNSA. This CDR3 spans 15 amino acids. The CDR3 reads CASSLFADSYNEQFF. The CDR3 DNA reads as TGTGCCAGCAGCTTATTCGCGGACTCTTACAATGAGCAGTTCTTC.

The CDR3 DNA sequence: TGCGCCAGCAGCTGGGGACTAGCGGGGCCGAACACCGGGGAGCTGTTTTTT. Its translation: CASSWGLAGPNTGELFF. The chain employs TRBV5-1 and TRBJ2-2; 13 bases map to TRBD2. The CDR3 is 17 residues long. Looked up from germline, CDR1 is SGHRS and CDR2 is YFSETQ. After removal of 3 bases from V and 0 bases from J, the junction contained 2 bases not matched to a gene.

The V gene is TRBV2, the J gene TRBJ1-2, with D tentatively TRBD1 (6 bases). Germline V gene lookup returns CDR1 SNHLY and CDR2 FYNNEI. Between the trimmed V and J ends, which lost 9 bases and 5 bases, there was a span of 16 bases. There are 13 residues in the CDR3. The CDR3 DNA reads TGTGCCAGTTGGAGTGGGGGCGGGTATGGCTACACCTTC. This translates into CASWSGGGYGYTF.

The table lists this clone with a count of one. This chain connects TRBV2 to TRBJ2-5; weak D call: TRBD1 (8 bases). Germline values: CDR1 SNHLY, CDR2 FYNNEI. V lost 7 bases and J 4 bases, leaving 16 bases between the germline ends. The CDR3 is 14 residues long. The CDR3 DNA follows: TGTGCCAGCACCGAGGACAGGGAGGGAGAGACCCAGTACTTC. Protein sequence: CASTEDREGETQYF.

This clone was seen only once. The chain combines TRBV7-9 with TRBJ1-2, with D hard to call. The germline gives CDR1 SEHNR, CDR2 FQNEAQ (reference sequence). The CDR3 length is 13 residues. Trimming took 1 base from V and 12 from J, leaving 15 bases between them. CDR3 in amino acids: CASSLEARGLHTF. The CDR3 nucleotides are TGTGCCAGCAGCTTAGAGGCCAGAGGTCTCCACACCTTC.

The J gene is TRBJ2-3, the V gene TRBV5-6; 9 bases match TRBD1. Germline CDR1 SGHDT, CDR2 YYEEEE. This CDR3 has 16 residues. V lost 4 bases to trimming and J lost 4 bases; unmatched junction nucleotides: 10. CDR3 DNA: TGTGCCAGCAGCCAAGTCCCGGGACAGGGACCAGATACGCAGTATTTT. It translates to CASSQVPGQGPDTQYF.

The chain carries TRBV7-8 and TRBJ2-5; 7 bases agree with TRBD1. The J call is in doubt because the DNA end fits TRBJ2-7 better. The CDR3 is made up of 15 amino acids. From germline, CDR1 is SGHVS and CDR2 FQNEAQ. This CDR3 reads CASSLEGALSYEQYF. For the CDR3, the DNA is TGTGCCAGCAGCTTAGAGGGGGCCCTCTCCTACGAGCAGTACTTC.